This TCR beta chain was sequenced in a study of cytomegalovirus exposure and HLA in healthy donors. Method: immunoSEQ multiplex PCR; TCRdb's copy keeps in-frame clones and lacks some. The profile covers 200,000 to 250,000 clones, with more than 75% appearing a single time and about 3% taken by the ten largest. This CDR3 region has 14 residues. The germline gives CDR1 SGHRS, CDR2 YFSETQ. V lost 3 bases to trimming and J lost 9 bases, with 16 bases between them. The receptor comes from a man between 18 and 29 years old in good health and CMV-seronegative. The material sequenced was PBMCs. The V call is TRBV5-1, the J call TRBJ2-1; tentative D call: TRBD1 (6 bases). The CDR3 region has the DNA TGCGCCAGCAGCTCGCGACAGGATGGCGGTGAGCAGTTCTTC. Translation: CASSSRQDGGEQFF.